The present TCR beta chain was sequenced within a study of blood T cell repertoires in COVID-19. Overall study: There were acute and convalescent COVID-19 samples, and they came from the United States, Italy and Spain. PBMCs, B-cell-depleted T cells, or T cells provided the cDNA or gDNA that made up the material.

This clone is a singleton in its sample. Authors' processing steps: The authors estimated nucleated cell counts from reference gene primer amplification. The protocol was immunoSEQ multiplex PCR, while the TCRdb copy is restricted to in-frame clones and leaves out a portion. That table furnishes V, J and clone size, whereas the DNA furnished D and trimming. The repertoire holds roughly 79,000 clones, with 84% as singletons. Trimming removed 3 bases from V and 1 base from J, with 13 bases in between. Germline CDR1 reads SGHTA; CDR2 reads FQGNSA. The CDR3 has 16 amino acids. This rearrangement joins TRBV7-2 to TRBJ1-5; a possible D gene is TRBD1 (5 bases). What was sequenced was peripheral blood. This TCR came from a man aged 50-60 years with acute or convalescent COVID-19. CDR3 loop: CASSFVGGLSNQPQHF. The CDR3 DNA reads TGTGCCAGCAGCTTCGTGGGGGGACTCAGCAATCAGCCCCAGCATTTT.